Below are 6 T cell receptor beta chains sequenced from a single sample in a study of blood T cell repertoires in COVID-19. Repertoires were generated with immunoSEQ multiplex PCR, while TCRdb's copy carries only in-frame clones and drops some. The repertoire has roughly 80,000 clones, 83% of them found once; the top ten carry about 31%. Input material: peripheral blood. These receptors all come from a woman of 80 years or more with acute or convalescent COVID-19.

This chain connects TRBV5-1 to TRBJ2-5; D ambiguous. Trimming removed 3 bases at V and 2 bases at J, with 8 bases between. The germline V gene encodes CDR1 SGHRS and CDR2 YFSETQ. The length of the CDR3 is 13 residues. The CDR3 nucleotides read TGCGCCAGCAGCTCCCTAGGACAAGAGACCCAGTACTTC. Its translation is CASSSLGQETQYF.

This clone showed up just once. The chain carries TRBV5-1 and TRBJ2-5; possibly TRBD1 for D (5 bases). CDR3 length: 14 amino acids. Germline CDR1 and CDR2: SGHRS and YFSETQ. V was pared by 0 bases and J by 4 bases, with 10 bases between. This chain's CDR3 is CASSLVPGSETQYF. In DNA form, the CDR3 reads TGCGCCAGCAGCTTGGTTCCAGGGTCAGAGACCCAGTACTTC. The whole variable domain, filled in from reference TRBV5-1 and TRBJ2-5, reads KAGVTQTPRYLIKTRGQQVTLSCSPISGHRSVSWYQQTPGQGLQFLFEYFSETQRNKGNFPGRFSGRQFSNSRSEMNVSTLELGDSALYLCASSLVPGSETQYFGPGTRLLVL.

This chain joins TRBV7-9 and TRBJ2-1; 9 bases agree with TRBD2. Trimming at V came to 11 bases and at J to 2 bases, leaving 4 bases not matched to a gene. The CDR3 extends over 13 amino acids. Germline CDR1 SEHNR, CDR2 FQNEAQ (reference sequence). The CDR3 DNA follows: TGTGCCGCAGCGGGAGGCACCTACAATGAGCAGTTCTTC. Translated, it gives CAAAGGTYNEQFF.

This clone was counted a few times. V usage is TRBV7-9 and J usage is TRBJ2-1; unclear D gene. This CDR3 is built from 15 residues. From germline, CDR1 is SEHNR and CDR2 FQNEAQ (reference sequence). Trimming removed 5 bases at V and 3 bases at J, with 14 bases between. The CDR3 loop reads CASSRVSGFYNEQFF. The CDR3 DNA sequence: TGTGCCAGCAGCCGGGTGTCCGGTTTCTACAATGAGCAGTTCTTC.

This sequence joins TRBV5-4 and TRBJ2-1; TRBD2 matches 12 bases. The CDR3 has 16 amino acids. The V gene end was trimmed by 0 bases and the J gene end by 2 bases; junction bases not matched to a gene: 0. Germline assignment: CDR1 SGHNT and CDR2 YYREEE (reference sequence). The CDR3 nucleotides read TGTGCCAGCAGCTTGGGACTAGCGGGAGCCTACAATGAGCAGTTCTTC. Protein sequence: CASSLGLAGAYNEQFF.

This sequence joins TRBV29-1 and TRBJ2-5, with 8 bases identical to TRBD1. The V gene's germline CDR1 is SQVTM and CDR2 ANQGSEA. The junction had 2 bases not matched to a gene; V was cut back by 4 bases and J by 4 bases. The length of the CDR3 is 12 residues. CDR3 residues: CSVGDRRETQYF. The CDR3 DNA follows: TGCAGCGTTGGGGACAGGCGAGAGACCCAGTACTTC.